These 24 T cell receptor beta chains came from one sample sequenced in a study of cytomegalovirus exposure and HLA in healthy donors. Primers: 60 Vbeta forward and 13 Jbeta reverse. Generated by immunoSEQ multiplex PCR, the TCRdb table keeps only in-frame clones and is missing some. The table records about 98,000 clones, 80% to 85% of them present only once. The sequenced sample was PBMCs. Every receptor here comes from a man aged 40-50 years in good health and CMV-seronegative.

This clone has more than one count but fewer than ten. The rearrangement joins TRBV28 to TRBJ1-5; perhaps TRBD1 as D (6 bases). The germline V gene encodes CDR1 MDHEN and CDR2 SYDVKM. CDR3 length: 15 residues. Deletions cut 6 bases from V and 2 bases from J, with 14 bases between. The CDR3 DNA is TGTGCCAGCAGCTCAGGGGTAATAGGCAATCAGCCCCAGCATTTT. Translation: CASSSGVIGNQPQHF.

This clone was counted between two and nine times. The V gene is TRBV4-1, the J gene TRBJ1-1; 7 nucleotides match TRBD1. The CDR3 is made up of 16 amino acids. Losses at the gene ends were 1 base for V and 5 bases for J; bases not matched to a gene: 10. The germline gives CDR1 MGHRA, CDR2 YSYEKL. The CDR3 sequence is CASSQANNRGRTEAFF. CDR3 in DNA: TGCGCCAGCAGCCAAGCCAACAACAGGGGTAGGACTGAAGCTTTCTTT.

This clone was seen only a few times. The chain employs TRBV2 and TRBJ2-3, with D perhaps TRBD2 (5 bases). Between the trimmed V and J ends, which lost 5 bases and 4 bases, there was a span of 7 bases. The germline V gene encodes CDR1 SNHLY and CDR2 FYNNEI. This CDR3 contains 12 residues. The CDR3 DNA follows: TGTGCCAGCAGTCGGGATGCAGATACGCAGTATTTT. Translating it yields CASSRDADTQYF.

The rearrangement links TRBV5-4 to TRBJ2-6; TRBD1 might be the D (6 bases). V dropped 7 bases and J dropped 0 bases, with 14 bases sitting between them. The CDR3 length is 16 residues. Germline lookup yields CDR1 SGHNT and CDR2 YYREEE (reference sequence). CDR3 DNA: TGTGCCAGCTCGCCGGGACACAACTCTGGGGCCAACGTCCTGACTTTC. Residues: CASSPGHNSGANVLTF.

This chain joins TRBV30 and TRBJ1-5, with TRBD1 as a possible D gene (6 bases). Germline V lookup: CDR1 GTSNPN, CDR2 SVGIG (reference sequence). This CDR3 region has 15 residues. With 1 base removed from V and 2 bases from J, the gap between germline ends came to 12 bases. DNA of the CDR3: TGTGCCTGGAGTGCTCCCGGGGGGCGCAATCAGCCCCAGCATTTT. It translates to CAWSAPGGRNQPQHF.

This chain connects TRBV7-9 to TRBJ1-1; the match to TRBD1 covers 8 bases. This CDR3 is 16 amino acids long. CDR1 and CDR2 (germline): SEHNR, FQNEAQ (reference sequence). The CDR3 loop is CSISEGRTGRNTEAFF. The CDR3 DNA sequence: TGTTCCATCTCCGAAGGGCGGACAGGGAGGAACACTGAAGCTTTCTTT.

The chain joins TRBV10-3 to TRBJ1-3; 7 bases line up with TRBD1. J was trimmed by 3 bases and V by 0 bases; bases with no gene match: 8. Germline V gives CDR1 ENHRY, CDR2 SYGVKD. The CDR3 runs to 17 residues. The CDR3 is CAISESRGGQYGNTIYF. CDR3 nucleotides: TGTGCCATCAGTGAGTCGCGAGGGGGACAGTATGGAAACACCATATATTTT.

V and J are TRBV4-3 and TRBJ2-1; the match to TRBD2 covers 11 bases. Losses at the gene ends were 4 bases for V and 8 bases for J; bases not matched to a gene: 10. The CDR3 extends over 16 amino acids. Germline V gene sequence: CDR1 LGHNA, CDR2 YSLEER. The CDR3 region is CASSRTVAGGHYEQFF. CDR3 DNA sequence: TGCGCCAGCAGCCGAACCGTAGCGGGGGGGCACTATGAGCAGTTCTTC.

The rearrangement joins TRBV7-2 to TRBJ2-7, with D possibly TRBD2 on 5 matching bases. In germline, CDR1 is SGHTA, CDR2 FQGNSA. Trimming took 2 bases from V and 0 from J, leaving 11 bases between them. This CDR3 has 15 residues. CDR3 DNA: TGTGCCAGCAGCTTAAGCGGCAGCTTCTCCTACGAGCAGTACTTC. This encodes CASSLSGSFSYEQYF.

The chain uses TRBV7-9 and TRBJ2-5, with D possibly TRBD2 on 5 matching bases. The V end was cut by 5 bases, the J end by 5 bases, with 15 bases between. Per germline, CDR1 SEHNR and CDR2 FQNEAQ (reference sequence). The CDR3 is 14 amino acids. CDR3 sequence (DNA): TGTGCCAGCAGCGAAGAACTAGGCGGCGAGACCCAGTACTTC. Translating gives CASSEELGGETQYF.

The rearrangement uses TRBV19 and TRBJ2-7, with 10 positions matching TRBD1. The V gene's germline CDR1 is LNHDA and CDR2 SQIVND (reference sequence). The CDR3 covers 14 residues. V was pared by 10 bases and J by 2 bases, with 8 bases of the junction left unmatched. Here the CDR3 reads CATGRGQGPYEQYF. The CDR3 coding sequence is TGTGCCACCGGCAGGGGACAGGGGCCCTACGAGCAGTACTTC.

This rearrangement joins TRBV4-1 to TRBJ1-5; unclear D gene. The germline CDR1 and CDR2 sequences are MGHRA and YSYEKL. This CDR3 spans 14 amino acids. V dropped 1 base and J dropped 0 bases, with 4 bases sitting between them. The CDR3 here is CASSQVNSNQPQHF. In DNA form, the CDR3 reads TGCGCCAGCAGCCAAGTTAATAGCAATCAGCCCCAGCATTTT.

This rearrangement joins TRBV28 to TRBJ2-5; 11 nucleotides match TRBD2. The DNA end lines up better with TRBJ2-7; the J call may be wrong. The germline CDR1 and CDR2 sequences are MDHEN and SYDVKM. This CDR3 spans 15 amino acids. In DNA form, the CDR3 reads TGTGCCAGCAATAGCGGGGGGGGTAGCTCCTACGAGCAGTACTTC. Its translation: CASNSGGGSSYEQYF.

A note on this clone: An end of the junction does not agree with germline; a read error may underlie this. In nucleotides, the CDR3 is TGTTCCAGCAGCCCACCGTTCAGGTCCTCTGGGGCCAACGTCCTGACTTTC. It encodes CSSSPPFRSSGANVLTF. The chain has TRBV7-9 and TRBJ2-6; D gene unclear. CDR1 and CDR2 from the germline V gene are SEHNR and FQNEAQ (reference sequence). The CDR3 runs to 17 residues.

The chain recombines TRBV7-9 with TRBJ2-5; D may be TRBD1 (5 bases). The CDR3 spans 14 residues. CDR1 is SEHNR and CDR2 is FQNEAQ in the germline V gene (reference sequence). Deletions cut 3 bases from V and 0 bases from J, with 8 bases between. Here the CDR3 DNA reads TGTGCCAGCAGCTTCAACAGGTACCAAGAGACCCAGTACTTC. Its protein product is CASSFNRYQETQYF. Together with reference TRBV7-9 and TRBJ2-5, the CDR3 gives the full variable domain: DTGVSQNPRHKITKRGQNVTFRCDPISEHNRLYWYRQTLGQGPEFLTYFQNEAQLEKSRLLSDRFSAERPKGSFSTLEIQRTEQGDSAMYLCASSFNRYQETQYFGPGTRLLVL.

The chain employs TRBV7-9 and TRBJ1-2; no clear D gene. The V end lost 5 bases, the J end lost 7 bases, and 14 bases lay between the germline ends. In germline, CDR1 is SEHNR, CDR2 FQNEAQ (reference sequence). CDR3 length: 13 residues. CDR3: CASSLRTSGGYTF. CDR3 nucleotides: TGTGCCAGCAGCCTCCGGACCAGCGGTGGCTACACCTTC.

The rearrangement links TRBV5-4 to TRBJ2-7, with TRBD2 matching 8 bases. There are 15 residues in the CDR3. V was clipped by 4 bases and J by 0 bases; unmatched bases: 6. Germline CDR1 reads SGHNT; CDR2 reads YYREEE (reference sequence). The CDR3 bases are TGTGCCAGCAGCCCCCGGGGGGGGAACTCCTACGAGCAGTACTTC. Its protein product is CASSPRGGNSYEQYF.

The chain recombines TRBV29-1 with TRBJ1-6; 9 positions match TRBD1. This CDR3 has 14 amino acids. V was pared by 6 bases and J by 6 bases, with 6 bases of the junction left unmatched. Germline lookup yields CDR1 SQVTM and CDR2 ANQGSEA. As DNA, the CDR3 is TGCAGCGTCGCCACAGGGGGCGGTAATTCACCCCTCCACTTT. Translated, it gives CSVATGGGNSPLHF.

This clone was counted between two and nine times. This chain links TRBV2 with TRBJ2-7, with TRBD1 matching 7 bases. The CDR3 is 11 residues long. Germline trimming cut 7 bases from V and 12 bases from J; bases unmatched to any gene: 9. Germline CDR1 SNHLY, CDR2 FYNNEI. CDR3 bases: TGTGCCAGCATGCTTGGACAGGTTGTGTACTTC. It encodes CASMLGQVVYF.

The V gene is TRBV16, the J gene TRBJ1-2, with a tentative D call TRBD1 (5 bases). The V end was cut by 2 bases, the J end by 3 bases, with 7 bases between. The CDR3 has 13 residues. The germline CDR1 and CDR2 sequences are KGHSY and FQNENV. CDR3 in DNA: TGTGCCAGCAGCCAACAGGGTTACTATGGCTACACCTTC. The encoded protein is CASSQQGYYGYTF.

This clone was counted a single time. The V call is TRBV27, the J call TRBJ2-7; 8 positions match TRBD1. CDR3 size: 14 residues. V shed 5 bases and J 3 bases; nucleotides not matched to a gene: 6. CDR1 MNHEY and CDR2 SMNVEV come from the germline V gene (reference sequence). DNA for the CDR3: TGTGCCAGCAGTCCGCGGACAGGGATCTACGAGCAGTACTTC. Encoded protein: CASSPRTGIYEQYF.

The chain links TRBV4-1 to TRBJ2-2; the D gene is possibly TRBD1 (5 bases). V lost 8 bases, J lost 1 base, and 14 bases lay in between. The CDR3 consists of 15 residues. In germline, CDR1 is MGHRA, CDR2 YSYEKL. CDR3 amino acids: CASGAVGMNTGELFF. The CDR3 DNA reads TGCGCCAGCGGGGCCGTAGGGATGAACACCGGGGAGCTGTTTTTT.

On this clone: The junction and the germline gene differ at one end; a read error may be behind it. The gene calls are TRBV25-1 and TRBJ2-1; no definite D call. The CDR3 consists of 13 residues. The germline V gene encodes CDR1 MGHDK and CDR2 SYGVNS. In DNA, the CDR3 is TGTGCCAGCAGTGAATTCGAACGAAACAGCCCCATCTTC. Protein product: CASSEFERNSPIF.

This clone was recorded once. The V and J genes are TRBV4-1 and TRBJ2-7, with 7 bases identical to TRBD1. The CDR3 sequence is 16 residues long. With V trimmed by 1 base and J by 0 bases, 6 bases remained unmatched. Per germline, CDR1 MGHRA and CDR2 YSYEKL. CDR3 residues: CASSQATGTVSYEQYF. The DNA for the CDR3 is TGCGCCAGCAGCCAAGCCACCGGGACAGTCTCCTACGAGCAGTACTTC.